This T cell receptor beta chain was recorded in a study of response to subunit inactivated influenza vaccine. Whole-study results and caveats: After each seasonal influenza vaccination, few new T cells are recruited, the authors suggested.

The CDR3 is 14 residues long. With 2 bases removed from V and 1 base from J, the gap between germline ends came to 9 bases. Germline loops: CDR1 DFQATT, CDR2 SNEGSKA (reference sequence). This clonotype was picked up one time. Its specificity is not known. TCRdb called the RT-PCR reads again in MiXCR, with one record for every CDR3 protein. The table has almost 600,000 distinct CDR3 sequences, 11% to 15% seen once. The sample was PBMCs from blood, taken 11 to 12 days after vaccination. This chain uses TRBV20-1 with TRBJ2-1; D is possibly TRBD2 (6 bases). The clonotype was recovered from a man aged 50-60 years who received an inactivated influenza vaccine. The CDR3 region has the DNA TGCAGTGCTAGAAACCGGGAGTCCTACAATGAGCAGTTCTTC. Translation gives CSARNRESYNEQFF.